One sample yielded the 3 T cell receptor beta chains listed below, sequenced in a study of T cells in Graves' hyperthyroidism and ophthalmopathy. It was RNA transcripts that yielded the amplified TCR beta CDR3 regions. The TCR CDR3 was amplified in a first-round RT-PCR using the HTBI primer set. TCRdb independently ran MiXCR on the multiplex PCR reads; one entry per CDR3 protein. The table lists hundreds of thousands of distinct CDR3 sequences, around 16% of them singletons. What was sequenced was blood. All receptors derive from a woman under 40 with Graves' hyperthyroidism.

This clonotype was counted only a few times. The rearrangement links TRBV19 to TRBJ1-1; D remains unclear. Deletions cut 2 bases from V and 5 bases from J, with 9 bases between. CDR1 is LNHDA, CDR2 SQIVND, per germline (reference sequence). CDR3 size: 13 residues. CDR3 DNA sequence: TGTGCCAGTAGTATAAGCCTTACGACTGAAGCTTTCTTT. Protein product: CASSISLTTEAFF.

This clonotype was recorded at least ten times. The rearrangement uses TRBV24-1 and TRBJ2-2; unclear D gene. V gave up 1 base and J gave up 0 bases, with 8 bases separating them. The CDR3 has 16 residues. Per germline, CDR1 KGHDR and CDR2 SFDVKD. CDR3 in amino acids: CATSDFRTANTGELFF. CDR3 sequence (DNA): TGTGCCACCAGTGATTTCCGAACAGCGAACACCGGGGAGCTGTTTTTT.

This clonotype was detected many times. This sequence joins TRBV27 and TRBJ2-2, with D hard to call. The length of the CDR3 is 15 residues. Germline-derived CDR1 and CDR2 are MNHEY and SMNVEV (reference sequence). Trimming took 6 bases from V and 1 from J, leaving 12 bases between them. The CDR3 loop is CASSPGWGNTGELFF. The DNA for the CDR3 is TGTGCCAGCAGCCCAGGCTGGGGGAACACCGGGGAGCTGTTTTTT.